This T cell receptor beta chain stems from a study of blood T cell repertoires in COVID-19. Only in-frame clones appear in the TCRdb table, and some are missing; sequencing was by immunoSEQ multiplex PCR. The sample contains about 130,000 clones, roughly 77% of which appear only once. V lost 8 bases and J 2 bases, leaving 16 bases between the germline ends. The germline V gene has CDR1 SNHLY and CDR2 FYNNEI. This CDR3 is built from 14 residues. The TCR comes from a woman in her 70s with COVID-19, enrolled during active disease. The source material was peripheral blood. The gene calls are TRBV2 and TRBJ2-7, with D perhaps matching TRBD1 (5 bases). In DNA, the CDR3 is TGTGCCAGCCGATCCATCAGGGTCCCCTACGAGCAGTACTTC. It yields the protein CASRSIRVPYEQYF.